The 3 T cell receptor beta chains given below trace back to one sample, sequenced in a study of blood T cell repertoires in COVID-19. Sequenced by immunoSEQ multiplex PCR; TCRdb stores in-frame clones only, minus some. Of tens of thousands of clones in the sample, roughly 82% were seen once. Sequencing input: peripheral blood. These receptors were taken from a man in his 60s with acute or convalescent COVID-19.

J is TRBJ2-3 and V is TRBV10-3; D may be TRBD1 (6 bases). Trimming shortened V by 3 bases and J by 2 bases, and 15 bases separated the two germline ends. Germline V lookup: CDR1 ENHRY, CDR2 SYGVKD. The CDR3 is 16 amino acids. The CDR3 reads CAISDGQRLTTDTQYF. The CDR3 DNA follows: TGTGCCATCAGTGACGGACAGCGCTTGACCACAGATACGCAGTATTTT.

The chain links TRBV4-1 to TRBJ1-1; D may be TRBD1 (5 bases). V was pared by 1 base and J by 1 base, with 10 bases between. CDR1 and CDR2 (germline): MGHRA, YSYEKL. CDR3 length: 15 residues. The CDR3 loop is CASSQAGGENTEAFF. DNA for the CDR3: TGCGCCAGCAGCCAAGCGGGGGGGGAGAACACTGAAGCTTTCTTT.

The chain joins TRBV2 to TRBJ1-1, with D maybe TRBD1 (5 bases). This CDR3 comprises 14 residues. V lost 9 bases to trimming and J lost 1 base, with 15 bases between them. Germline V gene lookup returns CDR1 SNHLY and CDR2 FYNNEI. The CDR3 DNA follows: TGTGCCAGGGGCTCAGGGTTTACGAACACTGAAGCTTTCTTT. This encodes CARGSGFTNTEAFF.